These 5 T cell receptor beta chains share one sample of origin, sequenced in a study of cytomegalovirus exposure and HLA in healthy donors. Profiled with immunoSEQ multiplex PCR; TCRdb holds only in-frame clones, not every one. The sample consists of 160,000 or so clones, roughly 89% of them appearing once. The specimen sequenced was PBMCs. The receptors were gathered from a woman aged 30 to 39 in good health and CMV-seronegative.

The CDR3 nucleotides are TGTGCCAGCAGTTCTTACTCAAGGGGGCGCGGCTATGGCTACACCTTC. Protein: CASSSYSRGRGYGYTF. This sequence joins TRBV2 and TRBJ1-2, with 7 bases aligning to TRBD1. V was pared by 5 bases and J by 4 bases, with 13 bases of the junction left unmatched. Germline CDR1 and CDR2: SNHLY and FYNNEI. CDR3 size: 16 residues.

The CDR3 DNA reads TGTGCCAGCAGCTTAGGGGTGACACTGATCCCCTACGAGCAGTACTTC. Amino acid sequence: CASSLGVTLIPYEQYF. The genes are TRBV7-8 and TRBJ2-7; no reliable D call. Germline assignment: CDR1 SGHVS and CDR2 FQNEAQ. V was clipped by 1 base and J by 2 bases, with 15 bases between them. CDR3 length equals 16 residues.

The V and J genes are TRBV7-9 and TRBJ2-7, with TRBD1 matching 7 bases. CDR1 and CDR2 (germline): SEHNR, FQNEAQ (reference sequence). V trimming: 5 bases; J trimming: 5 bases; junction bases outside the gene matches: 18. CDR3 length equals 17 residues. The chain's CDR3 is CASSNRGGEVYGDEQYF. As DNA, the CDR3 is TGTGCCAGCAGCAATCGAGGGGGCGAAGTTTACGGGGACGAGCAGTACTTC.

The chain combines TRBV6-1 with TRBJ2-7, with 7 nucleotides matching TRBD1. The CDR3 has 15 amino acids. V shed 2 bases, J shed 0 bases, and the junction held 4 bases outside the gene matches. Germline loops: CDR1 MNHNS, CDR2 SASEGT. In nucleotides, the CDR3 is TGTGCCAGCAGTGAACAGGGGGATCCCTCCTACGAGCAGTACTTC. Translation gives CASSEQGDPSYEQYF.

This clone was seen only once. Here the CDR3 DNA reads TGCGCCAGCAGCCAGAGCCCACAGGGCACGCAGTATTTT. It yields the protein CASSQSPQGTQYF. V usage is TRBV4-3 and J usage is TRBJ2-3; maybe TRBD1 (6 bases). The CDR3 spans 13 residues. V was shortened by 3 bases and J by 9 bases, with 13 bases between the two germline ends. The germline V gene has CDR1 LGHNA and CDR2 YSLEER.